What follows are 2 T cell receptor beta chains derived from one specimen sequenced in a study of shared clonotypes between healthy human individuals. This table comes from immunoSEQ multiplex PCR, and its TCRdb copy is limited to in-frame clones, with some not included. The sample shows roughly 1,000,000 clones, approximately 78% of them seen only once. Material for sequencing was memory CD4+ T cells from PBMCs. Subset indicated: CD45RA-negative fraction. The receptors originated from a man aged 18 to 35 in good health. Some clones in this sample may be carry-over from other donors' samples.

This chain joins TRBV6-4 and TRBJ2-3; D gene unclear. The CDR3 runs to 15 residues. V lost 4 bases to trimming and J lost 1 base, with 12 bases between them. Germline V gene data show CDR1 as MRHNA and CDR2 as SNTAGT. The CDR3 sequence is CASSVGRTGTDTQYF. CDR3 in DNA: TGTGCCAGCAGTGTAGGTCGGACGGGCACAGATACGCAGTATTTT.

This clone was seen only once. Possible read error: a much larger clone is one base away. The same CDR3 arises from other DNA sequences in this sample as well. The chain carries TRBV27 and TRBJ2-3; no clear D gene. CDR1 and CDR2 from the germline V gene are MNHEY and SMNVEV (reference sequence). The CDR3 totals 11 residues. V lost 3 bases to trimming and J lost 5 bases, with 3 bases between them. CDR3 in amino acids: CASSLRDTQYF. The CDR3 coding sequence is TGTGCCAGCAGTTTGAGAGATACGCAGTATTTT.